The entry below describes one TCR beta chain. Its specificity is not known. The PCR contained 60 Vbeta and 13 Jbeta primers. Sequenced by immunoSEQ multiplex PCR; TCRdb stores in-frame clones only, minus some. The sample records 150,000 to 200,000 clones, roughly four fifths being singletons. The data were taken from a study of cytomegalovirus exposure and HLA in healthy donors. This CDR3 comprises 18 residues. Looked up from germline, CDR1 is MNHEY and CDR2 is SMNVEV (reference sequence). With 0 bases removed from V and 7 bases from J, the gap between germline ends came to 21 bases. Regarding the study as a whole: A link between a missense DCLRE1C variant and TCR beta V- and J-gene trimming emerged from a later analysis.

The sequenced sample was PBMCs. The chain couples TRBV27 to TRBJ2-2; D gene uncertain. This sequence was found in a woman between 18 and 29 years old in good health and CMV-seropositive. CDR3 sequence (DNA): TGTGCCAGCAGTTTATCTATTGATTGGGCAGATCTCCACGGGGAGCTGTTTTTT. Its translation is CASSLSIDWADLHGELFF.